The 32 T cell receptor beta chains given below trace back to one sample, sequenced in a study of cytomegalovirus exposure and HLA in healthy donors. PCR was performed using 60 Vbeta and 13 Jbeta primers. TCRdb's table, derived via immunoSEQ multiplex PCR, lists solely in-frame clones and lacks some. The sample consists of over 150,000 clones, more than 70% of them appearing once. Sequences were obtained from PBMCs. These receptors were obtained from a man aged 25 to 40 in good health and CMV-seropositive.

The V call is TRBV10-3, the J call TRBJ1-2; 8 bases are a match to TRBD1. Trimming cost V 3 bases and J 0 bases; bases outside gene matches: 9. This CDR3 is built from 17 residues. Germline loops: CDR1 ENHRY, CDR2 SYGVKD. The CDR3 reads CAISEPRDRTANYGYTF. The CDR3 bases are TGTGCCATCAGTGAACCGAGGGACAGGACTGCTAACTATGGCTACACCTTC.

V usage is TRBV4-3 and J usage is TRBJ1-5; the match to TRBD1 covers 7 bases. The trim removed 0 bases at V and 0 bases at J, leaving 11 bases unmatched. CDR1 and CDR2 from the germline V gene are LGHNA and YSLEER. CDR3 length: 19 amino acids. Here the CDR3 DNA reads TGCGCCAGCAGCCAAGATCCCCCAGGGGGGACCTATAGCAATCAGCCCCAGCATTTT. Amino acid sequence: CASSQDPPGGTYSNQPQHF.

This clone was counted between two and nine times. The J gene is TRBJ2-1, the V gene TRBV5-4; 12 bases are a match to TRBD2. V was clipped by 7 bases and J by 9 bases; unmatched bases: 8. The length of the CDR3 is 14 residues. The germline gives CDR1 SGHNT, CDR2 YYREEE (reference sequence). CDR3 residues: CASYLAGGPFEQFF. The CDR3 nucleotides read TGTGCCAGCTATCTAGCGGGGGGGCCGTTTGAGCAGTTCTTC.

The rearrangement links TRBV7-2 to TRBJ2-7; D not certain. V lost 5 bases and J 7 bases, leaving 21 bases between the germline ends. The CDR3 contains 15 residues. Germline V gives CDR1 SGHTA, CDR2 FQGNSA. CDR3 sequence (DNA): TGTGCCAGCAGCCCCGTATCGAGGTCCCAGTGGGAGCAGTACTTC. Its translation: CASSPVSRSQWEQYF.

The chain has TRBV28 and TRBJ1-5; maybe TRBD1 (5 bases). There are 15 residues in the CDR3. Trimming cost V 3 bases and J 3 bases, with 12 bases left between them. Germline values: CDR1 MDHEN, CDR2 SYDVKM. CDR3: CASSLIGAYNQPQHF. CDR3 DNA sequence: TGTGCCAGCAGTTTGATAGGGGCTTACAATCAGCCCCAGCATTTT.

The chain links TRBV6-5 to TRBJ2-3, with TRBD1 identical over 7 bases. The V gene's germline CDR1 is MNHEY and CDR2 SVGAGI. The CDR3 is 16 amino acids. The junction had 8 bases not matched to a gene; V was cut back by 0 bases and J by 5 bases. CDR3 sequence reads: CASSYSPGPGGDTQYF. In DNA form, the CDR3 reads TGTGCCAGCAGTTACTCGCCGGGACCAGGGGGAGATACGCAGTATTTT.

The genes are TRBV13 and TRBJ2-5; D is ambiguous. The CDR3 totals 13 residues. Germline V gives CDR1 PRHDT, CDR2 FYEKMQ (reference sequence). The germline V and J ends were trimmed by 5 bases and 5 bases, with 12 bases remaining between them. The chain's CDR3 is CASSPSLLETQYF. DNA of the CDR3: TGTGCCAGCAGCCCCAGTTTGTTGGAGACCCAGTACTTC.

This chain links TRBV19 with TRBJ2-5, with 8 bases matching TRBD1. The CDR3 runs 15 residues. Looked up from germline, CDR1 is LNHDA and CDR2 is SQIVND (reference sequence). The J segment lost 5 bases and the V segment lost 4 bases, leaving 9 bases of the junction unmatched. Written as DNA, the CDR3 is TGTGCCAGTAGTAGGGGACAGGCTCAAGGGGAGACCCAGTACTTC. Amino acid sequence: CASSRGQAQGETQYF.

The chain links TRBV18 to TRBJ2-1, with D possibly TRBD2 on 6 matching bases. Germline V gene data show CDR1 as KGHSH and CDR2 as LQKENI. This CDR3 has 17 residues. Trimming pared 6 bases from V and 3 bases from J, leaving 21 bases between. Written as DNA, the CDR3 is TGTGCCAGCTCGATCACGGCAATAGCGGACTACTACAATGAGCAGTTCTTC. Amino acids: CASSITAIADYYNEQFF.

The chain employs TRBV27 and TRBJ2-2; 9 bases are a match to TRBD1. This CDR3 comprises 15 residues. Germline CDR1 MNHEY, CDR2 SMNVEV (reference sequence). Trimming cost V 6 bases and J 4 bases; bases outside gene matches: 6. CDR3 sequence reads: CASRGTGGGTGELFF. The CDR3, as DNA: TGTGCCAGCAGGGGAACAGGGGGCGGCACCGGGGAGCTGTTTTTT.

The V and J genes are TRBV6-5 and TRBJ2-7; 9 bases line up with TRBD1. Germline V gene data show CDR1 as MNHEY and CDR2 as SVGAGI. With 4 bases clipped from V and 7 bases from J, the junction kept 5 bases outside the gene matches. The CDR3 runs 13 residues. CDR3 DNA sequence: TGTGCCAGCAGTTGGGGACAGGGCTTTGAGCAGTACTTC. Its translation: CASSWGQGFEQYF.

J is TRBJ2-2 and V is TRBV27; TRBD2 agrees at 7 bases. V shed 2 bases, J shed 1 base, and the junction held 4 bases outside the gene matches. Germline V gene data show CDR1 as MNHEY and CDR2 as SMNVEV (reference sequence). This CDR3 contains 16 residues. In DNA, the CDR3 is TGTGCCAGCAGTTTAGAGGCGGGAGTGAACACCGGGGAGCTGTTTTTT. Amino acids: CASSLEAGVNTGELFF.

This chain links TRBV5-4 with TRBJ2-3, with 10 bases that match TRBD2. V lost 0 bases and J lost 0; bases outside the gene matches: 1. Per the germline V gene, CDR1 is SGHNT and CDR2 is YYREEE (reference sequence). The CDR3 has 16 residues. DNA of the CDR3: TGTGCCAGCAGCTTGGGGACTAGCGGCAGCACAGATACGCAGTATTTT. Its translation is CASSLGTSGSTDTQYF. The variable domain in full, with the rest retrieved from reference TRBV5-4 and TRBJ2-3, is ETGVTQSPTHLIKTRGQQVTLRCSSQSGHNTVSWYQQALGQGPQFIFQYYREEENGRGNFPPRFSGLQFPNYSSELNVNALELDDSALYLCASSLGTSGSTDTQYFGPGTRLTVL.

V usage is TRBV9 and J usage is TRBJ2-3, with TRBD2 matching over 7 bases. CDR3 length: 15 residues. Unmatched junction bases numbered 10, after V lost 6 bases and J lost 3 bases. Germline-derived CDR1 and CDR2 are SGDLS and YYNGEE. DNA of the CDR3: TGTGCCAGCACTTTAGGCGGGAGTAGGACAGATACGCAGTATTTT. The encoded protein is CASTLGGSRTDTQYF.

V and J are TRBV30 and TRBJ2-5; a weak D match, TRBD2 (5 bases). There are 12 residues in the CDR3. Trimming took 0 bases from V and 11 from J, leaving 13 bases between them. In germline, CDR1 is GTSNPN, CDR2 SVGIG (reference sequence). The CDR3 protein is CAWSVLVGGQYF. The CDR3 DNA reads TGTGCCTGGAGTGTACTGGTTGGCGGGCAGTACTTC. The variable domain in full, with the rest retrieved from reference TRBV30 and TRBJ2-5, is SQTIHQWPATLVQPVGSPLSLECTVEGTSNPNLYWYRQAAGRGLQLLFYSVGIGQISSEVPQNLSASRPQDRQFILSSKKLLLSDSGFYLCAWSVLVGGQYFGPGTRLLVL.

V is TRBV5-5 and J is TRBJ2-1, with D unresolved. Looked up from germline, CDR1 is SGHKS and CDR2 is YYEKEE (reference sequence). Trimming took off 5 bases at V and 5 bases at J, with 8 bases between the two ends. The CDR3 loop spans 12 amino acids. CDR3 region: CASSSRHNEQFF. The CDR3, as DNA: TGTGCCAGCAGTTCTAGACACAATGAGCAGTTCTTC. Variable domain in full (rest from reference TRBV5-5 and TRBJ2-1): DAGVTQSPTHLIKTRGQQVTLRCSPISGHKSVSWYQQVLGQGPQFIFQYYEKEERGRGNFPDRFSARQFPNYSSELNVNALLLGDSALYLCASSSRHNEQFFGPGTRLTVL.

The chain employs TRBV5-8 and TRBJ1-5, with 7 bases aligning to TRBD1. This CDR3 is built from 15 residues. V lost 4 bases, J lost 7 bases, and 11 bases stayed unmatched. Germline values: CDR1 SGHTS, CDR2 YDEGEE. The DNA for the CDR3 is TGTGCCAGCAGCCAAACAGGGGCGAGGGGACAGCCCCAGCATTTT. This sequence encodes CASSQTGARGQPQHF.

As to this clone: At one of its ends the junction is not consistent with the germline gene, which may arise from a read error. The chain uses TRBV7-7 and TRBJ2-2, with D perhaps TRBD1 (6 bases). Looked up from germline, CDR1 is SSHAT and CDR2 is FNYEAQ (reference sequence). There are 16 residues in the CDR3. The CDR3 DNA sequence: TGTGCTAGCAGCTTAGCGCAGGGGCGGTATGGCGGGGAGCTGTTTTTT. Encoded protein: CASSLAQGRYGGELFF.

This clone has a single count. The gene calls are TRBV7-3 and TRBJ2-1; 9 bases map to TRBD1. The ends lost 5 bases at V and 3 bases at J; junction bases unmatched: 8. Germline loops: CDR1 SGHTA, CDR2 FQGTGA. CDR3 length: 16 amino acids. The CDR3 DNA reads TGTGCCAGCAGCATCCAGGGACAGGGCCTCTACAATGAGCAGTTCTTC. This gives the protein CASSIQGQGLYNEQFF.

This clone was detected a few times. The V and J genes are TRBV15 and TRBJ2-5; TRBD2 aligns across 8 bases. V shed 1 base, J shed 5 bases, and the junction held 6 bases outside the gene matches. This CDR3 is 15 amino acids long. Looked up from germline, CDR1 is LNHNV and CDR2 is YYDKDF (reference sequence). CDR3 residues: CATSRAGGRLETQYF. The CDR3 DNA reads as TGTGCCACCAGCAGAGCGGGGGGGCGGTTGGAGACCCAGTACTTC.

This clone appeared a few times. The rearrangement uses TRBV6-6 and TRBJ2-2, with 8 bases aligning to TRBD1. Germline CDR1 and CDR2: MNHNY and SVGAGI (reference sequence). With 6 bases clipped from V and 4 bases from J, the junction kept 10 bases outside the gene matches. The CDR3 contains 16 residues. CDR3 bases: TGTGCCAGCAGATCTCCGGGACAGGCGCTCACCGGGGAGCTGTTTTTT. It yields the protein CASRSPGQALTGELFF.

This clone was counted between two and nine times. The chain combines TRBV11-2 with TRBJ2-1; D gene uncertain. CDR3 length equals 11 residues. Looked up from germline, CDR1 is SGHAT and CDR2 is FQNNGV. The V and J ends lost 1 base and 8 bases respectively, with 3 bases between them. The CDR3 protein is CASSLAYEQFF. The CDR3 DNA is TGTGCCAGCAGCTTAGCCTATGAGCAGTTCTTC. Complete variable domain (other parts from reference TRBV11-2 and TRBJ2-1): EAGVAQSPRYKIIEKRQSVAFWCNPISGHATLYWYQQILGQGPKLLIQFQNNGVVDDSQLPKDRFSAERLKGVDSTLKIQPAKLEDSAVYLCASSLAYEQFFGPGTRLTVL.

The chain joins TRBV19 to TRBJ1-5; 7 positions agree with TRBD1. The CDR3 is 14 amino acids. V gave up 6 bases and J gave up 3 bases; unmatched junction bases: 5. Germline lookup yields CDR1 LNHDA and CDR2 SQIVND (reference sequence). The CDR3 bases are TGTGCCAGTAGCGGAGGGGGCTTCAATCAGCCCCAGCATTTT. This sequence encodes CASSGGGFNQPQHF.

The chain has TRBV7-2 and TRBJ2-1; D gene unclear. The ends were cut back, 4 bases at V and 10 bases at J, with 14 bases in the middle. Germline loops: CDR1 SGHTA, CDR2 FQGNSA. CDR3 length equals 13 residues. The CDR3 DNA is TGTGCCAGCAGCTACGATAGACTTCGGGAGCAGTTCTTC. Translating gives CASSYDRLREQFF.

The gene calls are TRBV27 and TRBJ1-5; 7 bases are a match to TRBD1. The CDR3 has 15 residues. Germline CDR1 is MNHEY and CDR2 is SMNVEV (reference sequence). V was clipped by 6 bases and J by 7 bases; unmatched bases: 12. DNA of the CDR3: TGTGCCAGCAGCTACACCGGGACAGCGTCACAGCCCCAGCATTTT. It yields the protein CASSYTGTASQPQHF.

This chain uses TRBV5-1 with TRBJ2-5; TRBD1 agrees at 12 bases. The DNA end is a closer match to TRBJ2-7, so the J assignment may be wrong. The CDR3 runs to 14 residues. Germline CDR1 is SGHRS and CDR2 is YFSETQ. The CDR3 region has the DNA TGCGCCAGCAGCCTCCGGGACAGGGGGCACGAGCAGTACTTC. Protein sequence: CASSLRDRGHEQYF.

This rearrangement joins TRBV4-2 to TRBJ2-1, with TRBD2 matching over 7 bases. With V trimmed by 1 base and J by 5 bases, 5 bases remained unmatched. The CDR3 runs 15 residues. The germline V gene has CDR1 LGHNA and CDR2 YNFKEQ. The CDR3 spells CASSQVAGEDNEQFF. The CDR3 bases are TGTGCCAGCAGCCAAGTCGCGGGAGAGGACAATGAGCAGTTCTTC.

The rearrangement joins TRBV7-3 to TRBJ2-2; a possible D gene is TRBD2 (5 bases). Trimming cost V 8 bases and J 3 bases, with 10 bases left between them. CDR3 size: 13 residues. Germline V CDR1 and CDR2: SGHTA, FQGTGA. CDR3 nucleotide sequence: TGTGCCAGCGGAGGCTTTTACACCGGGGAGCTGTTTTTT. It yields the protein CASGGFYTGELFF.

This chain joins TRBV7-3 and TRBJ1-2; 10 positions match TRBD1. Per the germline V gene, CDR1 is SGHTA and CDR2 is FQGTGA. Unmatched junction bases numbered 6, after V lost 3 bases and J lost 5 bases. The CDR3 is 15 amino acids. CDR3 bases: TGTGCCAGCAGCTTGAGACAGGGGGCAAGATATGGCTACACCTTC. Protein sequence: CASSLRQGARYGYTF.

The V call is TRBV15, the J call TRBJ2-5, with a weak D call TRBD1 (5 bases). CDR1 is LNHNV, CDR2 YYDKDF, per germline (reference sequence). The length of the CDR3 is 16 residues. V was clipped by 0 bases and J by 1 base, with 12 bases between them. This CDR3 is CATSRDLIGAQETQYF. The CDR3 DNA follows: TGTGCCACCAGCAGAGATCTCATAGGGGCCCAAGAGACCCAGTACTTC. Complete variable domain (other parts from reference TRBV15 and TRBJ2-5): DAMVIQNPRYQVTQFGKPVTLSCSQTLNHNVMYWYQQKSSQAPKLLFHYYDKDFNNEADTPDNFQSRRPNTSFCFLDIRSPGLGDTAMYLCATSRDLIGAQETQYFGPGTRLLVL.

The chain recombines TRBV19 with TRBJ1-4, with a weak D call TRBD1 (6 bases). CDR1 and CDR2 from the germline V gene are LNHDA and SQIVND (reference sequence). The V and J ends lost 1 base and 0 bases respectively, with 18 bases between them. This CDR3 contains 19 residues. Here the CDR3 reads CASSIVLPGVLATNEKLFF. CDR3 DNA sequence: TGTGCCAGTAGTATAGTTCTCCCAGGGGTGCTCGCAACTAATGAAAAACTGTTTTTT. The full variable domain, in which reference TRBV19 and TRBJ1-4 provide the parts outside the CDR3, is DGGITQSPKYLFRKEGQNVTLSCEQNLNHDAMYWYRQDPGQGLRLIYYSQIVNDFQKGDIAEGYSVSREKKESFPLTVTSAQKNPTAFYLCASSIVLPGVLATNEKLFFGSGTQLSVL.

The chain links TRBV9 to TRBJ1-3, with 7 bases that match TRBD1. V was clipped by 4 bases and J by 0 bases; unmatched bases: 10. The germline gives CDR1 SGDLS, CDR2 YYNGEE. The CDR3 is 17 amino acids. The CDR3 DNA follows: TGTGCCAGCAGCCACGAGGGGACAGCCAACTCTGGAAACACCATATATTTT. Encoded protein: CASSHEGTANSGNTIYF.